These T cell receptor beta chains were read from a single sample in a study of OX40 agonist ivuxolimab in advanced cancers. Assay: immunoSEQ multiplex PCR; the TCRdb copy retains only in-frame clones and omits some. There are roughly 67,000 clones in the sample; about 88% occur only once, and approximately 0.27% lies in the top ten. The specimen was CD4+ or CD8+ T cells sorted from blood, collected in a trial of the OX40 agonist ivuxolimab. Receptor source: an adult with an advanced solid tumor such as melanoma, head and neck, liver or kidney cancer. CDR3s include the opening cysteine and the closing phenylalanine or tryptophan. Each record gives: V gene, D gene, J gene, CDR3 protein. A D gene is named only where the DNA matches it firmly.

>TRBV29-1|-|TRBJ2-1
CSVGTGYNEQFF
>TRBV11-2|-|TRBJ2-7
CASSSIQSYEQYF
>TRBV19|-|TRBJ2-7
CASSSWTAGYEQYF
>TRBV9|TRBD2|TRBJ2-1
CASSASSGPHEQFF
>TRBV18|TRBD1|TRBJ1-3
CASSLQGAGNTIYF
>TRBV10-2|TRBD2|TRBJ2-1
CASSETSGRYNEQFF
>TRBV6-5|-|TRBJ1-6
CASRDTGGNSPLHF
>TRBV7-2|-|TRBJ2-3
CASSLARPDTQYF
>TRBV28|TRBD1|TRBJ1-3
CASKTGTGNTIYF
>TRBV10-3|-|TRBJ2-3
CAISERTSLDTQYF
>TRBV18|-|TRBJ2-3
CASSLPGHPLTDTQYF
>TRBV2|-|TRBJ1-3
CASSEFFSGFDGNTIYF
>TRBV28|TRBD2|TRBJ2-1
CASSPGTSGSFYNEQFF
>TRBV23-1|TRBD1|TRBJ2-5
CASRQGQWYETQYF
>TRBV19|-|TRBJ1-5
CASITVVGSNQPQHF
>TRBV5-6|-|TRBJ2-3
CASSLRLTSTDTQYF
>TRBV7-9|-|TRBJ1-4
CASSLEVEKLFF
>TRBV5-1|TRBD2|TRBJ2-1
CASSLVVGGGNEQFF
>TRBV11-2|-|TRBJ1-1
CASSLDGWNTEAFF
>TRBV10-1|-|TRBJ1-1
CASRPPGNTEAFF
>TRBV28|-|TRBJ2-7
CASSSPFYEQYF
>TRBV5-6|TRBD1|TRBJ2-7
CASSFPTGKYEQYF
>TRBV18|TRBD2|TRBJ2-3
CASSPPPGGGADTQYF
>TRBV5-4|-|TRBJ1-3
CASSAWGGFSGNTIYF
>TRBV28|-|TRBJ1-2
CASSLGSVNYGYTF
>TRBV19|-|TRBJ1-1
CASSRPGNTEAFF
>TRBV19|-|TRBJ2-7
CASSIAGGGDEQYF
>TRBV7-2|TRBD1|TRBJ2-3
CASSLGGRGTDTQYF
>TRBV18|-|TRBJ2-7
CASSPWDGSYEQYF
>TRBV10-3|TRBD2|TRBJ2-5
CAISESSPSLAGGETQYF
>TRBV2|TRBD2|TRBJ2-7
CASISAAGRSYEQYF
>TRBV28|TRBD1|TRBJ1-5
CASSSEGGKDQPQHF
>TRBV18|-|TRBJ2-7
CASSPSLDEQYF
>TRBV9|-|TRBJ2-7
CASSEGPLISYEQYF
>TRBV28|-|TRBJ2-7
CASLLQGPREQYF
>TRBV6-5|TRBD1|TRBJ1-2
CASSYANRGMGYGYTF
>TRBV5-1|-|TRBJ2-1
CASSLYLDNEQFF
>TRBV28|-|TRBJ2-7
CATVTTGSYEQYF
>TRBV6-5|-|TRBJ1-6
CASSPRGVAISPLHF
>TRBV6-1|-|TRBJ2-7
CASSSLSYEQYF
>TRBV6-1|-|TRBJ1-1
CASSVLTNEAFF
>TRBV28|TRBD1|TRBJ1-1
CASSFYGTGSNTEAFF
>TRBV2|-|TRBJ2-3
CASSEEGGSTDTQYF
>TRBV5-6|-|TRBJ2-2
CASSFGIGELFF
>TRBV6-4|-|TRBJ1-2
CASSDSYGYTF
>TRBV5-1|-|TRBJ2-1
CASSLDTAYNEQFF